These 6 T cell receptor beta chains came from one sample sequenced in a study of chemoradiotherapy in HPV16-positive cancers. Profiled with immunoSEQ multiplex PCR; TCRdb holds only in-frame clones, not every one. The sample has more than 9,000 clones, about three quarters seen once. The specimen was collected from a patient who underwent chemoradiotherapy. Source of these receptors: a human donor with HPV-associated anogenital cancer.

The chain couples TRBV10-3 to TRBJ2-5; the D gene is possibly TRBD2 (5 bases). CDR3 size: 15 residues. Germline V gene sequence: CDR1 ENHRY, CDR2 SYGVKD. V shed 4 bases and J shed 2 bases, with 14 bases lying between them. For the CDR3, the DNA is TGTGCCATCAGTGCATCAGCGGACCGACAAGAGACCCAGTACTTC. It is translated as CAISASADRQETQYF.

This clone appeared once. This chain connects TRBV28 to TRBJ2-1; 10 bases match TRBD2. V was pared by 7 bases and J by 3 bases, with 6 bases of the junction left unmatched. Per the germline V gene, CDR1 is MDHEN and CDR2 is SYDVKM. The CDR3 has 15 residues. In nucleotides, the CDR3 is TGTGCCAGCATGGCCGGGACTAGCGACTACAATGAGCAGTTCTTC. Translated, it gives CASMAGTSDYNEQFF.

The J gene is TRBJ1-4, the V gene TRBV18; D perhaps matches TRBD1 (6 bases). The CDR3 consists of 17 residues. The V end lost 3 bases, the J end lost 2 bases, and 16 bases lay between the germline ends. CDR1 KGHSH and CDR2 LQKENI come from the germline V gene. The CDR3 region is CASSPTQRGRTNEKLFF. CDR3 bases: TGTGCCAGCTCACCGACCCAAAGGGGGAGGACTAATGAAAAACTGTTTTTT.

This clone was recorded only once. The chain links TRBV20-1 to TRBJ1-1, with 7 bases aligning to TRBD1. The CDR3 is made up of 11 amino acids. CDR1 and CDR2 (germline): DFQATT, SNEGSKA (reference sequence). CDR3 nucleotide sequence: TGCAGGCAGGGGGGGAACACTGAAGCTTTCTTT. The encoded protein is CRQGGNTEAFF.

Details on this clone: One end of the junction is discordant with germline, which a read error may explain. The chain joins TRBV7-2 to TRBJ2-7; possible D gene TRBD2, 5 bases. In germline, CDR1 is SGHTA, CDR2 FQGNSA. The CDR3 extends over 13 amino acids. CDR3 coding DNA: TGTGCCAGCAGCTTATCTCCTGCCGGGGAGCCGTACTTC. Amino acids: CASSLSPAGEPYF.

A single count supports this clone. The chain has TRBV28 and TRBJ1-2; 7 nucleotides agree with TRBD1. This CDR3 is 14 amino acids long. Looked up from germline, CDR1 is MDHEN and CDR2 is SYDVKM. The junction had 4 bases not matched to a gene; V was cut back by 3 bases and J by 3 bases. CDR3 sequence reads: CASSLVDRDYGYTF. For the CDR3, the DNA is TGTGCCAGCAGTTTGGTCGACAGGGACTATGGCTACACCTTC.